One and the same sample provided the 26 T cell receptor beta chains below, sequenced in a study of cytomegalovirus exposure and HLA in healthy donors. Amplification used 60 Vbeta primers and 13 Jbeta primers. Here immunoSEQ multiplex PCR was the method, and the copy in TCRdb shows in-frame clones only, minus some. The sample lists more than 95,000 clones, 60% to 80% seen once, with roughly 8.6% in the top ten. Material for sequencing was PBMCs. The receptors originated from a woman in her forties in good health and CMV-seropositive.

This clone has a single count. The chain has TRBV25-1 and TRBJ1-5; D is undetermined. The V end lost 2 bases, the J end lost 1 base, and 6 bases lay between the germline ends. CDR1 MGHDK and CDR2 SYGVNS come from the germline V gene. The CDR3 consists of 14 residues. The CDR3 spells CASSEPRSNQPQHF. Written as DNA, the CDR3 is TGTGCCAGCAGTGAACCCAGGAGCAATCAGCCCCAGCATTTT.

This sequence joins TRBV21-1 and TRBJ1-2; the DNA was not used to check the table's D call, TRBD1. TRBV21-1 is a pseudogene locus. CDR3 size: 15 residues. CDR3 region: CASSVQGNDPYGYTF. CDR3 DNA sequence: TGTGCCAGCAGTGTACAGGGTAACGACCCCTATGGCTACACCTTC.

The genes are TRBV28 and TRBJ2-4; D is perhaps TRBD2 (7 bases). The CDR3 totals 18 residues. Trimming removed 5 bases at V and 1 base at J, with 21 bases between. The V gene's germline CDR1 is MDHEN and CDR2 SYDVKM. CDR3 in DNA: TGTGCCAGCAGTCTAACGTCAACAGGGAGGGGGGCCAAAAACATTCAGTACTTC. Translating gives CASSLTSTGRGAKNIQYF.

V and J are TRBV29-1 and TRBJ1-2, with D tentatively TRBD1 (5 bases). Germline V gene sequence: CDR1 SQVTM, CDR2 ANQGSEA. V was trimmed by 3 bases and J by 1 base, leaving 9 bases between them. The length of the CDR3 is 13 residues. The CDR3 reads CSVETAFNYGYTF. CDR3 DNA: TGCAGCGTTGAGACAGCCTTTAACTATGGCTACACCTTC.

The chain recombines TRBV19 with TRBJ2-3, with 15 bases that match TRBD2. The trim removed 1 base at V and 0 bases at J, leaving 8 bases unmatched. The germline gives CDR1 LNHDA, CDR2 SQIVND (reference sequence). This CDR3 is 20 amino acids long. The CDR3 DNA is TGTGCCAGTAGTATAGGAGGACTAGCGGGAGGGCCGGTGAGCACAGATACGCAGTATTTT. Protein sequence: CASSIGGLAGGPVSTDTQYF.

J is TRBJ2-2 and V is TRBV19; 9 nucleotides match TRBD1. Germline loops: CDR1 LNHDA, CDR2 SQIVND (reference sequence). This CDR3 contains 16 residues. V was clipped by 6 bases and J by 3 bases; unmatched bases: 8. CDR3 amino acids: CASSKKQGAHTGELFF. CDR3 in DNA: TGTGCCAGTAGCAAAAAACAGGGGGCGCACACCGGGGAGCTGTTTTTT.

This clone was seen a handful of times. This chain uses TRBV13 with TRBJ1-1; D remains ambiguous. Germline-derived CDR1 and CDR2 are PRHDT and FYEKMQ (reference sequence). V lost 5 bases and J lost 11, with 15 bases in between. The CDR3 is 12 amino acids. The CDR3 coding sequence is TGTGCCAGCAGCCGACGGACCGGGAACGCTTTCTTT. Its translation: CASSRRTGNAFF.

V gene TRBV20-1 combines with J gene TRBJ1-2, with D possibly matching TRBD1 (5 bases). There are 11 residues in the CDR3. Germline V gene data show CDR1 as DFQATT and CDR2 as SNEGSKA (reference sequence). The V gene lost 3 bases and the J gene lost 9 bases, with 11 bases spanning the gap. As DNA, the CDR3 is TGCAGTGCTAGTTACAGGAGCAGCTACACCTTC. It yields the protein CSASYRSSYTF.

The chain couples TRBV19 to TRBJ1-1; the D gene is possibly TRBD1 (6 bases). The CDR3 length is 14 residues. V shed 7 bases and J shed 2 bases, with 14 bases lying between them. Germline V gene lookup returns CDR1 LNHDA and CDR2 SQIVND (reference sequence). CDR3 amino acids: CASTMGHLNTEAFF. The CDR3 region has the DNA TGTGCCAGTACTATGGGACACCTAAACACTGAAGCTTTCTTT.

The chain combines TRBV7-2 with TRBJ1-6; D is uncertain. Germline-derived CDR1 and CDR2 are SGHTA and FQGNSA. There are 15 residues in the CDR3. Deletions cut 6 bases from V and 4 bases from J, with 13 bases between. CDR3 amino acids: CASSAGSYYNSPLHF. Here the CDR3 DNA reads TGTGCCAGCAGTGCCGGGAGTTATTATAATTCACCCCTCCACTTT.

The V call is TRBV5-1, the J call TRBJ2-3, with D possibly matching TRBD2 (5 bases). V was trimmed by 4 bases and J by 3 bases, leaving 15 bases between them. The CDR3 sequence is 15 residues long. CDR1 and CDR2 (germline): SGHRS, YFSETQ. CDR3 in DNA: TGCGCCAGCAGCAGTTCGGGGTCCGGGACAGATACGCAGTATTTT. Translated, it gives CASSSSGSGTDTQYF.

This clone was observed a handful of times. V gene TRBV6-1 combines with J gene TRBJ1-5, with D possibly being TRBD1 (6 bases). CDR3 length: 13 amino acids. Germline V gene data show CDR1 as MNHNS and CDR2 as SASEGT. Trimming removed 2 bases at V and 11 bases at J, with 13 bases between. The CDR3 DNA reads as TGTGCCAGCAGTGAAACAGACAGGTTGGCCCAGCATTTT. Translation: CASSETDRLAQHF.

The V call is TRBV2, the J call TRBJ2-7, with D unclear. The CDR3 spans 14 residues. Per the germline V gene, CDR1 is SNHLY and CDR2 is FYNNEI. V was cut by 3 bases and J by 3 bases, with 12 bases left in between. Here the CDR3 DNA reads TGTGCCAGCAGTGATCTGGAGATTCACTACGAGCAGTACTTC. Translated, it gives CASSDLEIHYEQYF.

J is TRBJ2-7 and V is TRBV6-1; 8 nucleotides match TRBD1. J lost 4 bases, V lost 2 bases, and 16 bases had no gene match. This CDR3 is built from 18 residues. Germline values: CDR1 MNHNS, CDR2 SASEGT. For the CDR3, the DNA is TGTGCCAGCAGTGAACGGCACACCGGGACAGGCCAATTTTACGAGCAGTACTTC. It is translated as CASSERHTGTGQFYEQYF.

The J gene is TRBJ1-1, the V gene TRBV10-1; perhaps TRBD1 as D (6 bases). Trimming cost V 6 bases and J 12 bases, with 23 bases left between them. Per germline, CDR1 WNHNN and CDR2 SYGVQD (reference sequence). The length of the CDR3 is 14 residues. The CDR3 sequence: CASRRPTGLGGSFF. CDR3 sequence (DNA): TGCGCCAGCAGGAGGCCTACAGGGCTCGGGGGGTCTTTCTTT.

The DNA of the CDR3 is TGTGCCAGCAGGGACAGGGGTTTTACAGATACGCAGTATTTT. Its protein product is CASRDRGFTDTQYF. This chain connects TRBV6-1 to TRBJ2-3; the match to TRBD1 covers 9 bases. CDR1 MNHNS and CDR2 SASEGT come from the germline V gene. The CDR3 runs 14 residues. The V and J ends lost 6 bases and 3 bases, in that order; junction bases with no gene match: 4.

The V and J genes are TRBV20-1 and TRBJ1-3; perhaps TRBD1 as D (6 bases). The CDR3 has 11 amino acids. Trimming left V 6 bases short and J 8 bases short, with 11 bases between. Germline values: CDR1 DFQATT, CDR2 SNEGSKA (reference sequence). CDR3 sequence (DNA): TGCAGTGCCGGGAGGGGGTACACCATATATTTT. Translation gives CSAGRGYTIYF.

V and J are TRBV20-1 and TRBJ2-5; D is unclear. The CDR3 consists of 10 residues. Germline CDR1 and CDR2: DFQATT and SNEGSKA (reference sequence). The V end lost 5 bases, the J end lost 2 bases, and 3 bases lay between the germline ends. CDR3 in amino acids: CSARQETQYF. The CDR3 nucleotides are TGCAGTGCTCGGCAAGAGACCCAGTACTTC.

V gene TRBV6-5 combines with J gene TRBJ2-5, with D possibly matching TRBD1 (6 bases). CDR1 and CDR2 (germline): MNHEY, SVGAGI. The V end was cut by 0 bases, the J end by 1 base, with 9 bases between. The CDR3 is 15 residues long. The DNA of the CDR3 is TGTGCCAGCAGTTACTCGACGACAGGCCAAGAGACCCAGTACTTC. It translates to CASSYSTTGQETQYF.

The chain recombines TRBV7-2 with TRBJ2-7; D may be TRBD2 (5 bases). The CDR3 consists of 12 residues. Germline values: CDR1 SGHTA, CDR2 FQGNSA. The V gene lost 3 bases and the J gene lost 6 bases, with 9 bases spanning the gap. CDR3 DNA sequence: TGTGCCAGCAGCTTTCAAGGGAGCGAGCAGTACTTC. Translated, it gives CASSFQGSEQYF. The whole variable domain, remainder taken from reference TRBV7-2 and TRBJ2-7, is GAGVSQSPSNKVTEKGKDVELRCDPISGHTALYWYRQSLGQGLEFLIYFQGNSAPDKSGLPSDRFSAERTGGSVSTLTIQRTQQEDSAVYLCASSFQGSEQYFGPGTRLTVT.

The V gene is TRBV5-4, the J gene TRBJ2-5, with TRBD2 matching 11 bases. The germline gives CDR1 SGHNT, CDR2 YYREEE (reference sequence). The junction had 5 bases not matched to a gene; V was cut back by 2 bases and J by 5 bases. The CDR3 has 15 residues. The CDR3, as DNA: TGTGCCAGCAGCTTTGAACTAGCGGGAGCTGAGACCCAGTACTTC. Amino acid sequence: CASSFELAGAETQYF.

The chain recombines TRBV27 with TRBJ2-3, with 8 bases aligning to TRBD2. V dropped 4 bases and J dropped 1; count of bases not matched to a gene: 4. This CDR3 region has 15 residues. Germline-derived CDR1 and CDR2 are MNHEY and SMNVEV (reference sequence). CDR3 sequence reads: CASSSPAGGTDTQYF. CDR3 DNA sequence: TGTGCCAGCAGTTCCCCAGCGGGGGGCACAGATACGCAGTATTTT.

This clone has only a few counts. J is TRBJ1-1 and V is TRBV6-4, with 8 nucleotides matching TRBD1. The germline gives CDR1 MRHNA, CDR2 SNTAGT. The CDR3 consists of 14 residues. Losses at the gene ends were 5 bases for V and 5 bases for J; bases not matched to a gene: 7. The CDR3 is CASSRSGGETEAFF. The DNA of the CDR3 is TGTGCCAGCAGTAGATCAGGGGGCGAGACTGAAGCTTTCTTT.

The genes are TRBV27 and TRBJ1-1; D is perhaps TRBD1 (5 bases). The CDR3 is made up of 13 amino acids. CDR1 is MNHEY, CDR2 SMNVEV, per germline (reference sequence). The V gene lost 3 bases and the J gene lost 6 bases, with 11 bases spanning the gap. CDR3 residues: CASSFGGGSEAFF. For the CDR3, the DNA is TGTGCCAGCAGTTTTGGGGGAGGCTCTGAAGCTTTCTTT.

The sample holds a few counts of this clone. This sequence joins TRBV6-5 and TRBJ1-1; TRBD1 matches at 8 bases. Trimming removed 6 bases from V and 4 bases from J; junction bases left unmatched: 7. CDR3 length: 14 amino acids. Germline CDR1 MNHEY, CDR2 SVGAGI. CDR3 nucleotide sequence: TGTGCCAGCAGCCCGCAGGGGGCTAGCACTGAAGCTTTCTTT. Its protein is CASSPQGASTEAFF.

DNA for the CDR3: TGCAGCGTTCGACAAATGATGTACACTGAAGCTTTCTTT. Residues: CSVRQMMYTEAFF. This chain joins TRBV29-1 and TRBJ1-1; D gene uncertain. Germline CDR1 SQVTM, CDR2 ANQGSEA. V gave up 5 bases and J gave up 3 bases, with 13 bases separating them. The CDR3 sequence is 13 residues long.